This T cell receptor beta chain was obtained from a study of blood T cell repertoires in COVID-19. Turning to the study itself: Sites in the United States, Italy and Spain provided acute and convalescent COVID-19 samples. From T cells, B-cell-depleted T cells, or PBMCs came the material, which was cDNA or gDNA.

The data were produced by immunoSEQ multiplex PCR, yet TCRdb's version contains in-frame clones alone and is incomplete. The repertoire includes about 240,000 clones, approximately 85% of them detected once, and roughly an eighth sits in the top ten. V was shortened by 6 bases and J by 3 bases, with 12 bases between the two germline ends. Germline lookup yields CDR1 SGHTA and CDR2 FQGNSA. There are 13 residues in the CDR3. This receptor was obtained from an elderly man with acute or convalescent COVID-19. The sample was peripheral blood. The J gene is TRBJ2-7, the V gene TRBV7-2, with a weak D call TRBD2 (6 bases). CDR3 sequence: CASRLGRDYEQYF. The CDR3 DNA sequence: TGTGCCAGCAGACTGGGGCGGGACTACGAGCAGTACTTC. The full variable domain, rest sourced from reference TRBV7-2 and TRBJ2-7, is GAGVSQSPSNKVTEKGKDVELRCDPISGHTALYWYRQSLGQGLEFLIYFQGNSAPDKSGLPSDRFSAERTGGSVSTLTIQRTQQEDSAVYLCASRLGRDYEQYFGPGTRLTVT.